The 25 T cell receptor beta chains in this list originate from one sample, sequenced in a study of spatial heterogeneity in lung cancer. Time point noted: sample taken at primary tumor resection. MiXCR, applied by TCRdb to the 5' RACE reads, yields one record per CDR3 protein. This table has some 7,200 distinct CDR3 sequences, 7.5% to 10% appearing once. Sample: normal lung tissue next to the tumor, taken at surgery. The receptor source for this set is a male donor with early-stage non-small cell lung cancer.

This clonotype was seen a handful of times. The rearrangement uses TRBV27 and TRBJ1-4, with D possibly TRBD1 on 6 matching bases. The CDR3 loop spans 13 amino acids. The V end lost 4 bases, the J end lost 4 bases, and 7 bases lay between the germline ends. Germline loops: CDR1 MNHEY, CDR2 SMNVEV (reference sequence). DNA for the CDR3: TGTGCCAGCAGTTGGACAGTTAATGAAAAACTGTTTTTT. Residues: CASSWTVNEKLFF. The whole variable domain, remainder taken from reference TRBV27 and TRBJ1-4, is EAQVTQNPRYLITVTGKKLTVTCSQNMNHEYMSWYRQDPGLGLRQIYYSMNVEVTDKGDVPEGYKVSRKEKRNFPLILESPSPNQTSLYFCASSWTVNEKLFFGSGTQLSVL.

The CDR3 nucleotides read TGTGCCAGCAGCCCTCGGACAGGGGGCGCCTACGAGCAGTACTTC. Its translation is CASSPRTGGAYEQYF. The chain carries TRBV7-2 and TRBJ2-7; 11 bases are a match to TRBD1. This CDR3 comprises 15 residues. CDR1 SGHTA and CDR2 FQGNSA come from the germline V gene. The V segment lost 5 bases and the J segment 2 bases; nucleotides outside the gene matches: 5.

By sample fraction, this clonotype is medium-sized (0.01 to 0.1%). This CDR3 is CASSLWAALNTEAFF. CDR3 bases: TGCGCCAGCAGCTTGTGGGCGGCACTGAACACTGAAGCTTTCTTT. The chain employs TRBV5-1 and TRBJ1-1; D unresolved. Trimming took off 1 base at V and 0 bases at J, with 10 bases between the two ends. The CDR3 runs to 15 residues. Per germline, CDR1 SGHRS and CDR2 YFSETQ. The variable domain in full, completed from reference TRBV5-1 and TRBJ1-1, reads KAGVTQTPRYLIKTRGQQVTLSCSPISGHRSVSWYQQTPGQGLQFLFEYFSETQRNKGNFPGRFSGRQFSNSRSEMNVSTLELGDSALYLCASSLWAALNTEAFFGQGTRLTVV.

There are many counts of this clonotype. This chain joins TRBV6-1 and TRBJ2-7; D ambiguous. V lost 3 bases, J lost 0 bases, and 3 bases lay in between. CDR1 and CDR2 from the germline V gene are MNHNS and SASEGT. This CDR3 has 12 residues. The CDR3 bases are TGTGCCAGCAGTGACAGCTCCTACGAGCAGTACTTC. Protein sequence: CASSDSSYEQYF.

This clonotype was recorded a few times. The rearrangement links TRBV30 to TRBJ2-7, with 8 bases aligning to TRBD1. V dropped 7 bases and J dropped 6; count of bases not matched to a gene: 11. Germline V gene lookup returns CDR1 GTSNPN and CDR2 SVGIG (reference sequence). The CDR3 runs 13 residues. CDR3 nucleotide sequence: TGTGCCTCAAACAGGGGGTTTGAGAGCGAGCAGTACTTC. Its translation: CASNRGFESEQYF.

This clonotype has ten or more counts. The chain links TRBV20-1 to TRBJ2-5, with 10 bases aligning to TRBD2. CDR1 DFQATT and CDR2 SNEGSKA come from the germline V gene (reference sequence). The junction had 11 bases not matched to a gene; V was cut back by 6 bases and J by 1 base. The CDR3 covers 16 residues. The CDR3 region has the DNA TGCAGTGCCCACGAGGCGAGCGGGAGGGCCCAAGAGACCCAGTACTTC. This encodes CSAHEASGRAQETQYF.

This clonotype was detected ten times or more. The chain couples TRBV7-2 to TRBJ1-2; weak D call: TRBD1 (5 bases). Germline CDR1 and CDR2: SGHTA and FQGNSA. V lost 4 bases and J lost 5, with 14 bases in between. The CDR3 has 14 amino acids. Here the CDR3 reads CASSSGLLWYGYTF. Here the CDR3 DNA reads TGTGCCAGCAGCTCGGGACTCCTGTGGTATGGCTACACCTTC.

The sample holds many counts of this clonotype. The rearrangement uses TRBV27 and TRBJ2-3, with a weak D call TRBD1 (6 bases). V was pared by 6 bases and J by 3 bases, with 19 bases between. Germline V gene lookup returns CDR1 MNHEY and CDR2 SMNVEV (reference sequence). The CDR3 consists of 16 residues. The CDR3 spells CASRSGGNMGTDTQYF. The CDR3 DNA is TGTGCCAGCAGAAGTGGGGGCAATATGGGAACAGATACGCAGTATTTT.

This clonotype was seen at least ten times. The DNA for the CDR3 is TGCGCCAGCAGCCAAGCTGGGGGTAATCAGCCCCAGCATTTT. Translation: CASSQAGGNQPQHF. The chain has TRBV4-3 and TRBJ1-5; D is perhaps TRBD1 (5 bases). V shed 1 base and J shed 4 bases, with 8 bases lying between them. Germline CDR1 reads LGHNA; CDR2 reads YSLEER. The CDR3 has 14 amino acids.

In this sample, this clonotype turned up many times. The V gene is TRBV7-9, the J gene TRBJ1-2; unclear D gene. Trimming left V 4 bases short and J 2 bases short, with 17 bases between. CDR3 size: 16 residues. Germline CDR1 is SEHNR and CDR2 is FQNEAQ (reference sequence). The CDR3 loop reads CASSWAPGGMNYGYTF. The CDR3 region has the DNA TGTGCCAGCAGCTGGGCCCCAGGAGGGATGAACTATGGCTACACCTTC.

This clonotype is deemed medium-sized (0.01 to 0.1%). The V gene is TRBV11-2, the J gene TRBJ2-3; TRBD1 might be the D (5 bases). In germline, CDR1 is SGHAT, CDR2 FQNNGV. The CDR3 length is 16 residues. The V and J ends lost 2 bases and 3 bases respectively, with 15 bases between them. The CDR3 nucleotides are TGTGCCAGCAGCTTAACCCCCAGGGCCGGAACAGATACGCAGTATTTT. This encodes CASSLTPRAGTDTQYF.

This rearrangement joins TRBV14 to TRBJ1-1; D is uncertain. Germline V gives CDR1 SGHDN, CDR2 FVKESK. The V end was cut by 1 base, the J end by 1 base, with 1 base between. The CDR3 sequence is 12 residues long. As DNA, the CDR3 is TGTGCCAGCAGCCAAGCGAACACTGAAGCTTTCTTT. This gives the protein CASSQANTEAFF.

This clonotype appeared many times. The V gene is TRBV27, the J gene TRBJ2-1, with a tentative D call TRBD1 (5 bases). The CDR3 totals 14 residues. The V end lost 0 bases, the J end lost 7 bases, and 10 bases lay between the germline ends. Germline V CDR1 and CDR2: MNHEY, SMNVEV (reference sequence). The CDR3 region has the DNA TGTGCCAGCAGTTTATCGTCCAGGGTGAATGAGCAGTTCTTC. Amino acid sequence: CASSLSSRVNEQFF.

This clonotype was detected many times. The chain combines TRBV5-1 with TRBJ1-6, with a possible D match to TRBD1 (6 bases). V was shortened by 5 bases and J by 10 bases, with 16 bases between the two germline ends. Per germline, CDR1 SGHRS and CDR2 YFSETQ. This CDR3 has 14 amino acids. The CDR3 sequence: CASSPEGGRSPLHF. CDR3 DNA: TGCGCCAGCAGTCCCGAGGGGGGGCGATCACCCCTCCACTTT.

By share, this clonotype counts as medium-sized. The chain links TRBV6-6 to TRBJ1-6, with 9 bases fitting TRBD1. CDR3 length: 14 residues. Looked up from germline, CDR1 is MNHNY and CDR2 is SVGAGI (reference sequence). V was pared by 8 bases and J by 5 bases, with 4 bases of the junction left unmatched. The CDR3 loop is CASSRDRDNSPLHF. DNA of the CDR3: TGTGCCAGCTCCCGGGACAGGGATAATTCACCCCTCCACTTT.

This clonotype was seen at least ten times. The chain recombines TRBV7-3 with TRBJ1-6; a possible D gene is TRBD1 (5 bases). Trimming took off 0 bases at V and 10 bases at J, with 10 bases between the two ends. The CDR3 is made up of 14 amino acids. CDR1 is SGHTA and CDR2 is FQGTGA in the germline V gene. In nucleotides, the CDR3 is TGTGCCAGCAGCTTAACGGATCCAGGGTCACCCCTCCACTTT. It yields the protein CASSLTDPGSPLHF.

V is TRBV13 and J is TRBJ2-5, with 7 bases aligning to TRBD1. The germline V gene encodes CDR1 PRHDT and CDR2 FYEKMQ (reference sequence). V gave up 5 bases and J gave up 2 bases; unmatched junction bases: 2. This CDR3 spans 13 amino acids. The CDR3 nucleotides read TGTGCCAGCAGCCCAGGGGGACAAGAGACCCAGTACTTC. Encoded protein: CASSPGGQETQYF.

The genes are TRBV3-1 and TRBJ1-6; no clear D gene. The germline CDR1 and CDR2 sequences are LGHDT and YNNKEL (reference sequence). Between the trimmed V and J ends, which lost 4 bases and 10 bases, there was a span of 8 bases. The CDR3 runs to 12 residues. The CDR3 region has the DNA TGTGCCAGCAGCCTAGTGGAATCACCCCTCCACTTT. It specifies CASSLVESPLHF.

There are many counts of this clonotype. The rearrangement uses TRBV2 and TRBJ2-5; a weak D match, TRBD1 (6 bases). This CDR3 spans 17 amino acids. The germline V and J ends were trimmed by 6 bases and 5 bases, with 25 bases remaining between them. Germline lookup yields CDR1 SNHLY and CDR2 FYNNEI. The CDR3 DNA sequence: TGTGCCAGCAGACCCTATTTTACAGGGAATCTCCAGGAGACCCAGTACTTC. Its protein product is CASRPYFTGNLQETQYF.

In its sample, this clonotype is medium-sized. The chain uses TRBV20-1 and TRBJ2-1; D call uncertain. Germline assignment: CDR1 DFQATT and CDR2 SNEGSKA (reference sequence). The CDR3 has 13 residues. V was shortened by 0 bases and J by 7 bases, with 10 bases between the two germline ends. CDR3 in DNA: TGCAGTGCTAGAGAAGCCCCGCGGAATGAGCAGTTCTTC. This translates into CSAREAPRNEQFF.

This clonotype was found many times. The rearrangement links TRBV7-9 to TRBJ1-1; 8 bases fit TRBD1. Looked up from germline, CDR1 is SEHNR and CDR2 is FQNEAQ (reference sequence). This CDR3 is built from 18 residues. The junction had 14 bases not matched to a gene; V was cut back by 4 bases and J by 1 base. The CDR3 nucleotides are TGTGCCAGCAGCTCCGGGACAGGCAACCCGTATTCGAACACTGAAGCTTTCTTT. It is translated as CASSSGTGNPYSNTEAFF.

Ten or more counts support this clonotype. The chain carries TRBV20-1 and TRBJ2-3, with D unresolved. V lost 6 bases and J lost 4, with 11 bases in between. CDR3 size: 12 residues. Germline V gene lookup returns CDR1 DFQATT and CDR2 SNEGSKA (reference sequence). CDR3 in DNA: TGCAGTGCCCTGGGAACATCAGATACGCAGTATTTT. Translated, it gives CSALGTSDTQYF.

The genes are TRBV29-1 and TRBJ2-5; 7 bases fit TRBD1. The V gene's germline CDR1 is SQVTM and CDR2 ANQGSEA. J gave up 4 bases and V 3 bases, and 2 bases lay outside the gene matches. The CDR3 has 12 residues. CDR3 residues: CSVETGLETQYF. CDR3 coding DNA: TGCAGCGTTGAGACAGGGCTAGAGACCCAGTACTTC.

Many counts were recorded for this clonotype. The gene calls are TRBV14 and TRBJ2-2, with TRBD2 matching over 7 bases. The germline V gene encodes CDR1 SGHDN and CDR2 FVKESK. Losses at the gene ends were 5 bases for V and 4 bases for J; bases not matched to a gene: 10. The length of the CDR3 is 16 residues. CDR3 region: CASSFMTSSTTGELFF. DNA of the CDR3: TGTGCCAGCAGCTTTATGACTAGCAGTACCACCGGGGAGCTGTTTTTT.

The J gene is TRBJ2-7, the V gene TRBV7-3; possibly TRBD1 or TRBD2 for D (6 bases each). The ends were cut back, 5 bases at V and 5 bases at J, with 16 bases in the middle. The CDR3 has 14 amino acids. Germline CDR1 is SGHTA and CDR2 is FQGTGA. CDR3 in DNA: TGTGCCAGCAGCCCTGGAGGGGGGCTGGACGAGCAGTACTTC. This codes for CASSPGGGLDEQYF.